The source of this TCR beta chain is a study of CD8+CD57+ T cells in acquired aplastic anemia. Study background: DNA recovered from sorted CD4+ and CD8+ cells had a mean of 3.2 ug. Among healthy donors, CD4+ cells averaged about 11 million reads.

Study findings and constraints: Researchers reported that CD8+ Simpson's diversity was not significantly different in patients versus controls. Sharing between patients and controls was observed for twenty-nine CD8+ CDR3 sequences.

Worth noting for this clonotype: The antigen is not known.

Profiling of TCR beta VDJ combinations and CDR3 sequences used genomic DNA as template. One entry per CDR3 protein results from TCRdb running MiXCR on the reads. The data hold approximately 70,000 distinct CDR3 sequences, with roughly 58% observed a single time. Germline V CDR1 and CDR2: LNHDA, SQIVND (reference sequence). With 6 bases removed from V and 6 bases from J, the gap between germline ends came to 18 bases. The CDR3 length is 14 residues. This sequence originates from a human donor in good health, serving as a control. The sequenced material came from sorted CD4+, CD8+, or CD8+CD57+ T cells (not recorded which) from PBMCs. The genes are TRBV19 and TRBJ2-7, with a weak D call TRBD1 (6 bases). The CDR3 bases are TGTGCCAGTAGCGGGACACCGGAGTCTGGCGAGCAGTACTTC. Protein product: CASSGTPESGEQYF.